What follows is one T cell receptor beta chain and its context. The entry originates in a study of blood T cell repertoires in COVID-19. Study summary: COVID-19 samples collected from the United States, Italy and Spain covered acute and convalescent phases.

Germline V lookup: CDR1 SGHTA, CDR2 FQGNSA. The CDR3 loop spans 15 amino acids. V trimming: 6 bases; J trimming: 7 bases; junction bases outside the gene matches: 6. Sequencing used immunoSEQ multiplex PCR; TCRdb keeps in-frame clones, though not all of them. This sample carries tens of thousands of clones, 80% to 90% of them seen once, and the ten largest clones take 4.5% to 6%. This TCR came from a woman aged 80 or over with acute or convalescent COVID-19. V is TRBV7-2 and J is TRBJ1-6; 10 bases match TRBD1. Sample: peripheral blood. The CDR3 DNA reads TGTGCCAGCAGGACAGGGGGCATAGGAAATTCACCCCTCCACTTT. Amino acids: CASRTGGIGNSPLHF. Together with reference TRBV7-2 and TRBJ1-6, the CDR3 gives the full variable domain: GAGVSQSPSNKVTEKGKDVELRCDPISGHTALYWYRQSLGQGLEFLIYFQGNSAPDKSGLPSDRFSAERTGGSVSTLTIQRTQQEDSAVYLCASRTGGIGNSPLHFGNGTRLTVT.